This record covers a single T cell receptor (beta chain). Its antigen remains unidentified. This entry belongs to a study of tumor-infiltrating lymphocytes in primary liver carcinoma. Scientists recovered RNA and DNA together from approximately 20-30 mg of unsorted bulk tissue. Trimming removed 3 bases from V and 9 bases from J, with 14 bases in between. The CDR3 runs to 14 residues. The V gene's germline CDR1 is SGHNT and CDR2 YENEEA. Notes on the study in general: With p = 0.039, the top-250-clone fraction in tumors significantly exceeded that in blood.

Constant-region priming of roughly 0.45 ug total RNA yielded TCR beta cDNA. Modified slightly, ARM-PCR produced TCR beta libraries over three nested multiplex PCR rounds. With TRBV1-TRBV30 forward primers and a C-beta reverse primer, the first two PCR rounds were run for approximately 10 cycles each. TCRdb re-called the multiplex PCR reads through MiXCR, storing one row per CDR3 protein. Of 100,000 to 150,000 distinct CDR3 sequences in the sample, 64% were seen once. The receptor was derived from a woman aged 60 to 75 with primary liver carcinoma and hepatitis B virus infection. Sequencing input: liver tumor tissue from sampling region 3. The subset denotes: tumor region T3, left-lateral pole. The chain recombines TRBV11-3 with TRBJ2-2; possibly TRBD1 for D (5 bases). The CDR3 nucleotides are TGTGCCAGCAGCTTTAACAGGAACTCCCGGGAGCTGTTTTTT. Its translation: CASSFNRNSRELFF.